This T cell receptor beta chain stems from a study of cytomegalovirus exposure and HLA in healthy donors. The table lists this clone with a few counts. PCR primers comprised 60 Vbeta and 13 Jbeta primers. TCRdb's copy holds only in-frame clones and misses some; the assay was immunoSEQ multiplex PCR. There are around 100,000 clones in the sample; 7.5% to 8.5% occur only once, and about 2.3% lies in the top ten. The CDR3 is made up of 19 amino acids. Trimming removed 3 bases from V and 0 bases from J; junction bases left unmatched: 11. The germline gives CDR1 SNHLY, CDR2 FYNNEI. The TCR sequence derives from a man over 45 in good health and CMV-seronegative. The chain is built from TRBV2 and TRBJ2-3, with TRBD2 matching over 11 bases. Sequencing was done on a sample of PBMCs. DNA of the CDR3: TGTGCCAGCAGTGAGGTGGTAGCGGGAGGGAGACAGAGCACAGATACGCAGTATTTT. It yields the protein CASSEVVAGGRQSTDTQYF.